This record covers a single T cell receptor (beta chain). Other DNA sequences in this specimen translate into the identical CDR3. The assay was immunoSEQ multiplex PCR, and TCRdb's table has in-frame clones only and misses some. This table holds 220,000 or so clones, about four fifths found once. The study assigned cohorts using participant-reported clinical history. V was trimmed by 6 bases and J by 1 base, leaving 9 bases between them. There are 13 residues in the CDR3. Per germline, CDR1 LGHDT and CDR2 YNNKEL (reference sequence). The sample is drawn from a study of blood T cell repertoires in COVID-19. About the study: Samples representing acute and convalescent COVID-19 were sourced from the United States, Italy and Spain. Sample material is recorded as cDNA or gDNA derived from T cells, B-cell-depleted T cells, or PBMCs.

The rearrangement joins TRBV3-1 (or the pseudogene TRBV3-2) to TRBJ1-1; D gene ambiguous. This TCR was sampled from a woman aged 40 to 50 who had recovered from COVID-19. Sequences were obtained from PBMCs or T cells enriched from blood (not recorded which). CDR3 bases: TGTGCCAGCAGTCGTCAGGAGAACACTGAAGCTTTCTTT. Its translation is CASSRQENTEAFF.